This TCR beta chain was identified in a study of blood T cells in healthy people across ages. The CDR3 has 14 residues. Trimming shortened V by 7 bases and J by 1 base, and 13 bases separated the two germline ends. Germline assignment: CDR1 SGHTA and CDR2 FQGNSA. The second PCR ran roughly 6 to 11 cycles with a sample-barcoded 5' primer and J-beta primers. CDR3-containing paired-end reads numbering at least 2.5 million came from each sample. Via MiXCR, TCRdb re-called the 5' RACE reads, giving one row per CDR3 protein. The data contain about 720,000 distinct CDR3 sequences, around 25% of them singletons. These records were also assigned to another study, of T cells of mothers and their children.

The V gene is TRBV7-2, the J gene TRBJ1-1; D may be TRBD1 (5 bases). The sequenced sample was blood. The sequence was collected from a boy under 18 in good health. The CDR3 spells CASISGRENTEAFF. The CDR3 nucleotides read TGTGCCAGCATCTCGGGACGGGAGAACACTGAAGCTTTCTTT. The variable domain in full, with the rest retrieved from reference TRBV7-2 and TRBJ1-1, is GAGVSQSPSNKVTEKGKDVELRCDPISGHTALYWYRQSLGQGLEFLIYFQGNSAPDKSGLPSDRFSAERTGGSVSTLTIQRTQQEDSAVYLCASISGRENTEAFFGQGTRLTVV.